This T cell receptor beta chain is drawn from a study of OX40 agonist ivuxolimab in advanced cancers. Assay: immunoSEQ multiplex PCR; the TCRdb copy retains only in-frame clones and omits some. The sample includes about 38,000 clones, around 81% of them seen just once. This clone was seen a few times. Trimming removed 5 bases from V and 7 bases from J, with 9 bases in between. The CDR3 covers 13 residues. Per the germline V gene, CDR1 is SGHTA and CDR2 is FQGNSA. The input for sequencing was CD4+ or CD8+ T cells sorted from blood, taken in a trial of the OX40 agonist ivuxolimab. The TCR was taken from an adult with an advanced solid tumor such as melanoma, head and neck, liver or kidney cancer. The chain employs TRBV7-2 and TRBJ1-6; the D gene is possibly TRBD1 (6 bases). DNA of the CDR3: TGTGCCAGCAGCCCGCAGGGGAATTCACCCCTCCACTTT. Its protein is CASSPQGNSPLHF.